This T cell receptor (beta chain) was found in a study of blood T cell repertoires in COVID-19. Study summary: Samples taken during acute and convalescent COVID-19 were collected in the United States, Italy and Spain. T cells, B-cell-depleted T cells, or PBMCs supplied cDNA or gDNA.

Generated by immunoSEQ multiplex PCR, the TCRdb table keeps only in-frame clones and is missing some. The repertoire holds approximately 140,000 clones, approximately 83% seen once, with less than 3.5% in the top ten. This clonotype was obtained from an older man with acute or convalescent COVID-19. The sequencing sample was made of peripheral blood.

The CDR3 region is CASSQDHGHSGANVLTF. The CDR3 DNA reads as TGTGCCAGCAGCCAAGATCATGGACACTCTGGGGCCAACGTCCTGACTTTC. This chain uses TRBV4-2 with TRBJ2-6, with D perhaps TRBD1 (5 bases). The CDR3 spans 17 residues. V lost 0 bases, J lost 0 bases, and 9 bases lay in between. Germline CDR1 LGHNA, CDR2 YNFKEQ.